Listed below are T cell receptor beta chains from one sample, sequenced in a study of T cell clones after liver transplantation. Libraries were prepared by immunoSEQ multiplex PCR; TCRdb keeps only in-frame clonotypes and omits some of them. The sample has tens of thousands of clones; around four fifths are singletons. Sequencing used CD4+ T cells from blood, obtained approximately 3.5 years after liver transplant. Receptors were obtained from a human patient who received a liver transplant. Some T cells may be graft donor cells. Each CDR3 is given with its conserved first and last residue. A D gene is named only where the DNA matches it firmly. The size field is filled for only some rows; it gives once, few, many or a size class.

clone size	D gene	V gene	J gene	CDR3 DNA	CDR3 protein
NA	TRBD1	TRBV6-1	TRBJ1-4	TGTGCCAGCAGTGGAAAAGAGGGGGCAGGTAATGAAAAACTGTTTTTT	CASSGKEGAGNEKLFF
NA	NA	TRBV29-1	TRBJ1-2	TGCAGCGTTGGGACGGTGAACTATGGCTACACCTTC	CSVGTVNYGYTF
NA	NA	TRBV5-4	TRBJ2-5	TGTGCCAGCAGCCCTTTCCCTGGGGCCCAGTACTTC	CASSPFPGAQYF
NA	TRBD1	TRBV5-1	TRBJ1-4	TGCGCCAGCAGCTCAGGGACAGGGGGCGGTGAAAAACTGTTTTTT	CASSSGTGGGEKLFF
once	NA	TRBV5-1	TRBJ2-3	TGCGCCAGCAGCCCGCGGGACGGCCTTACAGATACGCAGTATTTT	CASSPRDGLTDTQYF
NA	NA	TRBV19	TRBJ1-1	TGTGCCAGTAGTAGGCTCATGCGGGACACTGAAGCTTTCTTT	CASSRLMRDTEAFF
NA	NA	TRBV28	TRBJ2-7	TGTGCCAGCAGTCCTCCCGGACTCACTCAACGGCAGTACTTC	CASSPPGLTQRQYF
few	NA	TRBV15	TRBJ2-1	TGTGCCACCAGCAGAATACACAATGAGCAGTTCTTC	CATSRIHNEQFF
NA	NA	TRBV13	TRBJ1-4	TGTGCCAGCAGTGAAACCTCTAGGGTAAAACTGTTTTTT	CASSETSRVKLFF
NA	NA	TRBV6-5	TRBJ2-7	TGTGCCAGCAGTTACTTTGGACAGAGGGCCGAGCAGTACTTC	CASSYFGQRAEQYF
NA	NA	TRBV28	TRBJ2-7	TGTGCCAGCAGTACGGGACCGGGCAGGGACGAGCAGTACTTC	CASSTGPGRDEQYF
NA	NA	TRBV28	TRBJ2-2	TGTGCCAGCCTTATGAACACCGGGGAGCTGTTTTTT	CASLMNTGELFF
NA	TRBD2	TRBV15	TRBJ2-1	TGTGCCACCAGCAGAGATCGGAGTAGCGGGAGAGGCGATGAGCAGTTCTTC	CATSRDRSSGRGDEQFF
NA	TRBD1	TRBV7-2	TRBJ2-1	TGTGCCAGCAGCTTAAGGACAGGTGATTACAATGAGCAGTTCTTC	CASSLRTGDYNEQFF
NA	NA	TRBV29-1	TRBJ1-2	TGCAGCGTTGGGGGGGGTGGGAACTATGGCTACACCTTC	CSVGGGGNYGYTF
NA	TRBD1	TRBV29-1	TRBJ1-2	TGCAGCGTTGGAGGACAGGGGCCATTATATGGCTACACCTTC	CSVGGQGPLYGYTF
NA	NA	TRBV5-1	TRBJ1-4	TGCGCCAGCAGCTTCCAGGGCGCTGAAAAACTGTTTTTT	CASSFQGAEKLFF
once	TRBD2	TRBV19	TRBJ2-1	TGTGCCAGTACCCGAGGGAAGGGACTAGCGGGAGCCCGATATTACAATGAGCAGTTCTTC	CASTRGKGLAGARYYNEQFF
NA	NA	TRBV6-5	TRBJ1-1	TGTGCCAGCAGTTACTCGAGACAACTGAACACTGAAGCTTTCTTT	CASSYSRQLNTEAFF
NA	TRBD2	TRBV18	TRBJ2-1	TGTGCCAGCTCGACACTAGCGGGAGTAGGTAGAAATGAGCAGTTCTTC	CASSTLAGVGRNEQFF
NA	TRBD2	TRBV4-1	TRBJ2-1	TGCGCCAGCAGCCCGACTAGCGGACCCCTAAGTGAGCAGTTCTTC	CASSPTSGPLSEQFF
NA	NA	TRBV28	TRBJ2-6	TGTGCCAGCAGTCCAGGGAACTCTGGGGCCAACGTCCTGACTTTC	CASSPGNSGANVLTF